Each of the 11 T cell receptor beta chains below was sequenced from the same sample in a study of shared clonotypes between healthy human individuals. Clones were sequenced by immunoSEQ multiplex PCR, and TCRdb holds only the in-frame ones, with some missing. The repertoire has some 1 million clones, 75% of them found once; the top ten carry approximately 1.5%. The sequenced sample was memory CD4+ T cells sorted from blood. The sample's subset: CD45RA-negative fraction. Receptor source: a man aged 18 to 30 in good health.

The chain links TRBV6-6 to TRBJ2-1; 9 bases match TRBD1. Germline assignment: CDR1 MNHNY and CDR2 SVGAGI (reference sequence). The V and J ends lost 5 bases and 2 bases, in that order; junction bases with no gene match: 7. CDR3 length equals 16 residues. CDR3 DNA: TGTGCCAGCAGTCGGGGACAGGGTATGACCTACAATGAGCAGTTCTTC. Amino acid sequence: CASSRGQGMTYNEQFF.

This clone came up a few times. The chain couples TRBV10-3 to TRBJ1-1; 9 positions agree with TRBD1. The germline V gene encodes CDR1 ENHRY and CDR2 SYGVKD. V was pared by 5 bases and J by 6 bases, with 7 bases of the junction left unmatched. This CDR3 spans 14 amino acids. The chain's CDR3 is CAISPTGGVAEAFF. CDR3 DNA sequence: TGTGCCATCAGTCCGACAGGGGGAGTTGCTGAAGCTTTCTTT.

The chain employs TRBV19 and TRBJ2-1; the match to TRBD1 covers 8 bases. V trimming: 6 bases; J trimming: 8 bases; junction bases outside the gene matches: 6. Looked up from germline, CDR1 is LNHDA and CDR2 is SQIVND (reference sequence). There are 13 residues in the CDR3. Here the CDR3 reads CASRRTGNDEQFF. The CDR3, as DNA: TGTGCCAGTAGGAGGACAGGGAACGATGAGCAGTTCTTC.

The chain carries TRBV10-3 and TRBJ2-1, with 8 bases identical to TRBD2. CDR1 ENHRY and CDR2 SYGVKD come from the germline V gene. CDR3 size: 14 residues. Germline trimming cut 2 bases from V and 6 bases from J; bases unmatched to any gene: 3. The CDR3 loop reads CAISETAGGNEQFF. In nucleotides, the CDR3 is TGTGCCATCAGTGAGACTGCGGGGGGCAATGAGCAGTTCTTC.

This sequence joins TRBV5-8 and TRBJ1-5, with D maybe TRBD1 (6 bases). Germline V gene data show CDR1 as SGHTS and CDR2 as YDEGEE. The CDR3 is 16 residues long. V was pared by 2 bases and J by 7 bases, with 19 bases between. The CDR3 DNA sequence: TGTGCCAGCAGCTTACGTACACAGGGAATGGGGCAGCCCCAGCATTTT. Translated: CASSLRTQGMGQPQHF.

The rearrangement uses TRBV21-1 and TRBJ2-7; TRBD1 is taken as the D call from the table, unchecked against the DNA. TRBV21-1 represents a pseudogene. This CDR3 region has 15 residues. The CDR3 DNA follows: TGTGCCAGCAGCTTCCGGGACAGCCCGGCCTACGAGCAGTACTTC. Protein sequence: CASSFRDSPAYEQYF.

The count of this clone is one. This sequence joins TRBV5-6 and TRBJ1-2; D gene uncertain. V lost 0 bases and J lost 7, with 13 bases in between. Germline CDR1 is SGHDT and CDR2 is YYEEEE. The CDR3 runs to 14 residues. This CDR3 is CASSLEGRHSGYTF. The CDR3 coding sequence is TGTGCCAGCAGCTTGGAAGGGCGGCACTCTGGCTACACCTTC.

The rearrangement uses TRBV14 and TRBJ2-1; D is perhaps TRBD1 or TRBD2 (7 bases each). The CDR3 has 16 amino acids. V shed 4 bases and J shed 6 bases, with 19 bases lying between them. Looked up from germline, CDR1 is SGHDN and CDR2 is FVKESK. CDR3: CASSLAGDRASNEQFF. CDR3 DNA sequence: TGTGCCAGCAGCCTTGCGGGAGACAGGGCCAGCAATGAGCAGTTCTTC.

CDR3 nucleotides: TGCGCCAGCAGCGTGGAGGTTGGCGGCGAGCAGTTCTTC. This encodes CASSVEVGGEQFF. This chain links TRBV5-1 with TRBJ2-1, with D tentatively TRBD2 (5 bases). Deletions cut 4 bases from V and 10 bases from J, with 15 bases between. In germline, CDR1 is SGHRS, CDR2 YFSETQ. The CDR3 length is 13 residues.

The CDR3 here is CASSTQTGHEAFF. Written as DNA, the CDR3 is TGTGCCAGCAGCACCCAGACAGGTCATGAAGCTTTCTTT. The rearrangement joins TRBV7-9 to TRBJ1-1; D may be TRBD1 (6 bases). Germline-derived CDR1 and CDR2 are SEHNR and FQNEAQ (reference sequence). With 5 bases removed from V and 7 bases from J, the gap between germline ends came to 14 bases. This CDR3 has 13 residues.

This chain links TRBV7-2 with TRBJ1-2; D possibly corresponds to TRBD1 (5 bases). With 7 bases removed from V and 8 bases from J, the gap between germline ends came to 23 bases. CDR3 length equals 15 residues. The V gene's germline CDR1 is SGHTA and CDR2 FQGNSA. The CDR3 DNA sequence: TGTGCCAGCATCGGAACCCGGGGCAGGGCGGGAGGCTACACCTTC. Its protein is CASIGTRGRAGGYTF.